This TCR beta chain was profiled in a study of shared T cell receptors in the human thymus. Sequencing was performed with immunoSEQ multiplex PCR; in TCRdb, only in-frame clones are kept and a portion is missing. The repertoire includes hundreds of thousands of clones, around 87% of them detected once, and 0.0094% sits in the top ten. Unmatched junction bases numbered 9, after V lost 4 bases and J lost 3 bases. The germline V gene has CDR1 SGHDT and CDR2 YYEEEE. The CDR3 consists of 16 residues. In addition, the sample was reused for a study of human thymus T cells. That work states: Each of the donors was a healthy Finnish infant who was undergoing open corrective cardiac surgery for congenital heart defects. Resections obtained during corrective heart surgery supplied the thymus tissue.

The receptor's source is a boy younger than two with a congenital heart defect. The chain has TRBV5-6 and TRBJ2-7; 11 nucleotides align to TRBD2. The sample consisted of thymocytes. In DNA form, the CDR3 reads TGTGCCAGCAGCACGACACTAGCGGGAGTAAACTACGAGCAGTACTTC. This gives the protein CASSTTLAGVNYEQYF.